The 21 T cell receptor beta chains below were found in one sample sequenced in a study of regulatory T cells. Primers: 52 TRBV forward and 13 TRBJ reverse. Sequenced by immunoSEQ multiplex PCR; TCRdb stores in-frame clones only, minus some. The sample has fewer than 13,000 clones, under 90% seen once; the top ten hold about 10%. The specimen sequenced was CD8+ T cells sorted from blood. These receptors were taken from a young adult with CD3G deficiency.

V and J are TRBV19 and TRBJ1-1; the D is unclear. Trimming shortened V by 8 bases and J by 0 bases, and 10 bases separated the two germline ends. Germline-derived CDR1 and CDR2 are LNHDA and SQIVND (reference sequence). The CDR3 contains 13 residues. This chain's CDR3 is CASGNRLNTEAFF. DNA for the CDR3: TGTGCCAGTGGGAACAGACTGAACACTGAAGCTTTCTTT. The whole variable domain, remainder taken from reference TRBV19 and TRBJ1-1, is DGGITQSPKYLFRKEGQNVTLSCEQNLNHDAMYWYRQDPGQGLRLIYYSQIVNDFQKGDIAEGYSVSREKKESFPLTVTSAQKNPTAFYLCASGNRLNTEAFFGQGTRLTVV.

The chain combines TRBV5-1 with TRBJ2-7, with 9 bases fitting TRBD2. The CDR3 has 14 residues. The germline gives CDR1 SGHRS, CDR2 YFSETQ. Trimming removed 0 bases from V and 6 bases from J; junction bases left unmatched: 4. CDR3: CASSLGLAAAEQYF. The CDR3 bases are TGCGCCAGCAGCTTGGGACTAGCGGCTGCCGAGCAGTACTTC.

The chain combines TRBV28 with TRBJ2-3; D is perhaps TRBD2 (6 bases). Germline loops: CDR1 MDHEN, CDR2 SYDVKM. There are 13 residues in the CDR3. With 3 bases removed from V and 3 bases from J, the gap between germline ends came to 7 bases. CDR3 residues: CASSFGGTDTQYF. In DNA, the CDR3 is TGTGCCAGCAGTTTTGGGGGGACAGATACGCAGTATTTT.

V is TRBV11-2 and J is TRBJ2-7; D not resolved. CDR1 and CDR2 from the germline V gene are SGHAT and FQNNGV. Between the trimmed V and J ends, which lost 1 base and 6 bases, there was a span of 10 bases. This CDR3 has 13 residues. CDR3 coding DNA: TGTGCCAGCAGCTTAGGGGCATTCAGCGAGCAGTACTTC. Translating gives CASSLGAFSEQYF.

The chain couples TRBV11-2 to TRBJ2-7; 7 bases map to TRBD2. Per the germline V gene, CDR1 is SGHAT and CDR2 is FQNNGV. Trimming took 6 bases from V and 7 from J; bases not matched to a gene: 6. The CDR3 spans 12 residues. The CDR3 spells CASSGGVGEQYF. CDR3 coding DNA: TGTGCCAGCAGTGGGGGGGTCGGAGAGCAGTACTTC.

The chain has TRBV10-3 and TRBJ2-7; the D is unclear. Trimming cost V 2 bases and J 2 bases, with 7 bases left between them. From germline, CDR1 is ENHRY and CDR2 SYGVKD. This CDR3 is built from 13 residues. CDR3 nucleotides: TGTGCCATCAGTGAGATTTGGGCCTACGAGCAGTACTTC. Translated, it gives CAISEIWAYEQYF.

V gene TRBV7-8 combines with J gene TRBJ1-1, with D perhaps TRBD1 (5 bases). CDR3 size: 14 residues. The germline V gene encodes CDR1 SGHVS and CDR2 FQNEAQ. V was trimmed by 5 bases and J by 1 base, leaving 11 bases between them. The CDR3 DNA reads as TGTGCCAGCAGCGGGGGGACGGCGAACACTGAAGCTTTCTTT. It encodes CASSGGTANTEAFF. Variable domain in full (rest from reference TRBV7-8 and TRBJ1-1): GAGVSQSPRYKVAKRGQDVALRCDPISGHVSLFWYQQALGQGPEFLTYFQNEAQLDKSGLPSDRFFAERPEGSVSTLKIQRTQQEDSAVYLCASSGGTANTEAFFGQGTRLTVV.

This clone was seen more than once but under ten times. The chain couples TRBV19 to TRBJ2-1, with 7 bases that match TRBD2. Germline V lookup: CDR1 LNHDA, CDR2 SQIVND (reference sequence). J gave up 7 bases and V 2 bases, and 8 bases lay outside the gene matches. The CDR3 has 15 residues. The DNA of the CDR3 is TGTGCCAGTAGTATAAATGGCGGGAGTCTAAATGAGCAGTTCTTC. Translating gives CASSINGGSLNEQFF.

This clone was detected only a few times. The CDR3 DNA reads as TGTGCCAGCAGTGAGAGACGGGCCTACGAGCAGTACTTC. Its translation is CASSERRAYEQYF. The gene calls are TRBV6-1 and TRBJ2-7; D remains ambiguous. Between the trimmed V and J ends, which lost 3 bases and 2 bases, there was a span of 8 bases. Per germline, CDR1 MNHNS and CDR2 SASEGT. The CDR3 totals 13 residues.

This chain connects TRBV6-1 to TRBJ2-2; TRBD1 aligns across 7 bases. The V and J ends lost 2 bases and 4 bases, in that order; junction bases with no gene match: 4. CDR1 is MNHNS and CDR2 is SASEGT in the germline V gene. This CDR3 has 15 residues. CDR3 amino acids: CASSERQGFTGELFF. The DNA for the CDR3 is TGTGCCAGCAGTGAACGACAGGGTTTCACCGGGGAGCTGTTTTTT.

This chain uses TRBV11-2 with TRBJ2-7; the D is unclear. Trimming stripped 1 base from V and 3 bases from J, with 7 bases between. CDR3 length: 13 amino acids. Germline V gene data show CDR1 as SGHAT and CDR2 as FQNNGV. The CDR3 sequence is CASSLGLGYEQYF. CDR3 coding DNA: TGTGCCAGCAGCTTAGGGCTGGGCTACGAGCAGTACTTC.

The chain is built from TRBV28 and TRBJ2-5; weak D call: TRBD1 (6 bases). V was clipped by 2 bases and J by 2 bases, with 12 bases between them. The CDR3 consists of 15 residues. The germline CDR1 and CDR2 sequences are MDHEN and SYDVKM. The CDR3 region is CASSLGETGQETQYF. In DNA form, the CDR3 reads TGTGCCAGCAGTTTAGGGGAGACAGGTCAAGAGACCCAGTACTTC.

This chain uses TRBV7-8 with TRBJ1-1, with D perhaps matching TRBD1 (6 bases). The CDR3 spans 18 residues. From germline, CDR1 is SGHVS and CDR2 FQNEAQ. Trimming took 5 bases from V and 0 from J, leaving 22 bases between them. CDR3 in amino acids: CASSLSGGLRDMNTEAFF. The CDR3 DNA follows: TGTGCCAGCAGCCTTTCCGGCGGACTACGGGACATGAACACTGAAGCTTTCTTT.

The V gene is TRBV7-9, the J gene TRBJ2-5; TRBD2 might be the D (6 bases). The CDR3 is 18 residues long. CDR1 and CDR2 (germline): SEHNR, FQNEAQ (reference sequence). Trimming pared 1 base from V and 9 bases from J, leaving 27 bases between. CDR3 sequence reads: CASSLEVGLAGPPWAQYF. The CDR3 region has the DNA TGTGCCAGCAGCTTAGAAGTCGGCCTTGCGGGGCCCCCTTGGGCCCAGTACTTC.

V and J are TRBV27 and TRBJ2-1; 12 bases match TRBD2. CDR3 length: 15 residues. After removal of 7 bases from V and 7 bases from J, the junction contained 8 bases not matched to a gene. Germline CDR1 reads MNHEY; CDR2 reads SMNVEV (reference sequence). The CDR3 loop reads CASKLAGGVRNEQFF. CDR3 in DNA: TGTGCCAGCAAACTAGCGGGAGGCGTAAGAAATGAGCAGTTCTTC.

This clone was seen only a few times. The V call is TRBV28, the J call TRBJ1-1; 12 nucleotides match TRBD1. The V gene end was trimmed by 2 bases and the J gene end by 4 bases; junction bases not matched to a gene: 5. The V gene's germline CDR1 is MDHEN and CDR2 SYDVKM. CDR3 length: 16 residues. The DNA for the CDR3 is TGTGCCAGCAGTTTACGGGACAGGGGGCCCCTCACTGAAGCTTTCTTT. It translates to CASSLRDRGPLTEAFF.

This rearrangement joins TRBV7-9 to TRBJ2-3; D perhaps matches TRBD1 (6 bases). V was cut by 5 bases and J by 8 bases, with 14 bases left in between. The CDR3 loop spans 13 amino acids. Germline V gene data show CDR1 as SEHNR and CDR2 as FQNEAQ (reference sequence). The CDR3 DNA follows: TGTGCCAGCAGCCCCAAGGACAGTGCTACGCAGTATTTT. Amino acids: CASSPKDSATQYF.

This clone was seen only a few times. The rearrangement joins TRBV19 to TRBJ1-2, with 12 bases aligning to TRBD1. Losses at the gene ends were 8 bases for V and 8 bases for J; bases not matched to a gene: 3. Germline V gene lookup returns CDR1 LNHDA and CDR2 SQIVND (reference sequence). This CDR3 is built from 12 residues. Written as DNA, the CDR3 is TGTGCCAGTGGGACAGGGGGCGAAGGCTACACCTTC. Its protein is CASGTGGEGYTF. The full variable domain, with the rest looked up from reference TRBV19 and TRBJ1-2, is DGGITQSPKYLFRKEGQNVTLSCEQNLNHDAMYWYRQDPGQGLRLIYYSQIVNDFQKGDIAEGYSVSREKKESFPLTVTSAQKNPTAFYLCASGTGGEGYTFGSGTRLTVV.

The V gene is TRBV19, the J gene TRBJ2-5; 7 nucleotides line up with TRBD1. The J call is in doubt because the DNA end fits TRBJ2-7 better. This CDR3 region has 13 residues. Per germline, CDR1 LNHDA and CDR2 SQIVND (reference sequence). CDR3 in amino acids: CASSPSGGYEQYF. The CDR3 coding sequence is TGTGCCAGTAGCCCCTCAGGGGGCTACGAGCAGTACTTC.

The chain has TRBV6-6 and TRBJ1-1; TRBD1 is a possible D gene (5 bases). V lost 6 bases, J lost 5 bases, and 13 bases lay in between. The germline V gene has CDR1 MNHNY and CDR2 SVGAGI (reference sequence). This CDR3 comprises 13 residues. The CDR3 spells CASSLGVLTEAFF. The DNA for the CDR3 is TGTGCCAGCAGCTTGGGGGTCTTGACTGAAGCTTTCTTT.

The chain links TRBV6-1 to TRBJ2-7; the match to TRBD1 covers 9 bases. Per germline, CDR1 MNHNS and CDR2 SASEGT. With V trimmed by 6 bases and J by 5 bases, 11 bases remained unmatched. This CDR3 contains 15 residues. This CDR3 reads CASSRADRGINEQYF. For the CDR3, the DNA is TGTGCCAGCAGCCGCGCGGACAGGGGTATCAACGAGCAGTACTTC.